A single sample is the source of the 7 T cell receptor beta chains below, sequenced in a study of a mutant IDH1 vaccine in newly diagnosed glioma. Repertoires were generated with immunoSEQ multiplex PCR, while TCRdb's copy carries only in-frame clones and drops some. In the table there are about 34,000 clones, about three quarters of which are singletons. The time point is: baseline, week 1 (first vaccination visit). Treatment described: pre-vaccination baseline after standard-of-care therapy. Material: peripheral blood mononuclear cells (PBMCs), obtained from a glioma patient treated with radiotherapy, temozolomide or both. Receptors originate from a man aged 50-60 years with glioma. Some clones in this sample may be carry-over from other donors' samples.

Concerning this clone itself: This specimen includes other DNA sequences encoding the same CDR3. The chain couples TRBV30 to TRBJ2-6; the D is unclear. The CDR3 has 12 amino acids. In germline, CDR1 is GTSNPN, CDR2 SVGIG (reference sequence). Trimming cost V 3 bases and J 0 bases, with 0 bases left between them. Here the CDR3 reads CAWSSGANVLTF. CDR3 in DNA: TGTGCCTGGAGCTCTGGGGCCAACGTCCTGACTTTC.

In this sample, this clone turned up once. This chain uses TRBV6-5 with TRBJ2-7, with 7 bases that match TRBD1. This CDR3 spans 15 amino acids. Germline CDR1 and CDR2: MNHEY and SVGAGI. With 6 bases clipped from V and 7 bases from J, the junction kept 15 bases outside the gene matches. The CDR3 nucleotides read TGTGCCAGCAGAACCGACAGGGTAGTCGGTCGGGAGCAGTACTTC. Translated: CASRTDRVVGREQYF.

This chain uses TRBV28 with TRBJ1-5; the D is unclear. V was trimmed by 5 bases and J by 0 bases, leaving 11 bases between them. The CDR3 loop spans 15 amino acids. Per the germline V gene, CDR1 is MDHEN and CDR2 is SYDVKM. The CDR3 protein is CASSPLLDSNQPQHF. CDR3 bases: TGTGCCAGCAGTCCCCTTTTGGATAGCAATCAGCCCCAGCATTTT.

The chain combines TRBV29-1 with TRBJ2-5; 8 bases are shared with TRBD2. V shed 4 bases, J shed 2 bases, and the junction held 6 bases outside the gene matches. The CDR3 runs to 14 residues. Per the germline V gene, CDR1 is SQVTM and CDR2 is ANQGSEA. CDR3 nucleotide sequence: TGCAGCGTTGCCCTAGCGGGCATGCAAGAGACCCAGTACTTC. Translating gives CSVALAGMQETQYF.

The CDR3 DNA sequence: TGCGCCAGCAGCTTGGAGGACAGGGTTCAGACCCAGTACTTC. This translates into CASSLEDRVQTQYF. The V gene is TRBV5-1, the J gene TRBJ2-5, with 8 bases fitting TRBD1. The CDR3 covers 14 residues. After removal of 0 bases from V and 6 bases from J, the junction contained 4 bases not matched to a gene. Germline-derived CDR1 and CDR2 are SGHRS and YFSETQ.

This clone was recorded once. The chain links TRBV4-2 to TRBJ2-6; no firm D call. The CDR3 length is 16 residues. Per germline, CDR1 LGHNA and CDR2 YNFKEQ. V lost 0 bases and J lost 0, with 6 bases in between. CDR3 sequence: CASSQDQSSGANVLTF. DNA of the CDR3: TGTGCCAGCAGCCAAGATCAAAGCTCTGGGGCCAACGTCCTGACTTTC.

The rearrangement uses TRBV5-1 and TRBJ2-2, with D maybe TRBD2 (6 bases). Trimming shortened V by 7 bases and J by 7 bases, and 11 bases separated the two germline ends. This CDR3 is built from 12 residues. Germline V gives CDR1 SGHRS, CDR2 YFSETQ. The CDR3 coding sequence is TGCGCCAGCCTAGCGAGTGGCGGGGAGCTGTTTTTT. Its translation: CASLASGGELFF.